These 20 T cell receptor beta chains came from one sample sequenced in a study of cytomegalovirus exposure and HLA in healthy donors. A multiplex PCR was run with 60 Vbeta primers and 13 Jbeta primers. Libraries were prepared by immunoSEQ multiplex PCR; TCRdb keeps only in-frame clonotypes and omits some of them. The sample holds over 150,000 clones, about four fifths seen once. Sequences were obtained from PBMCs. Source of these receptors: a man younger than 40 in good health and CMV-seronegative.

The chain employs TRBV5-1 and TRBJ1-4; 7 bases line up with TRBD1. The J segment lost 8 bases and the V segment lost 7 bases, leaving 8 bases of the junction unmatched. This CDR3 is built from 13 residues. Germline assignment: CDR1 SGHRS and CDR2 YFSETQ. In nucleotides, the CDR3 is TGCGCCAGCCAGACAGGGTTAAACGAAAAACTGTTTTTT. Its protein product is CASQTGLNEKLFF.

The rearrangement joins TRBV28 to TRBJ1-1, with D possibly being TRBD1 (6 bases). Between the trimmed V and J ends, which lost 6 bases and 4 bases, there was a span of 15 bases. There are 14 residues in the CDR3. Germline V gene lookup returns CDR1 MDHEN and CDR2 SYDVKM. In DNA, the CDR3 is TGTGCCAGCAGGCCCCAGGGGTCGCCCACTGAAGCTTTCTTT. This gives the protein CASRPQGSPTEAFF.

This rearrangement joins TRBV7-2 to TRBJ1-3; TRBD1 agrees at 7 bases. The CDR3 contains 16 residues. Germline V gene lookup returns CDR1 SGHTA and CDR2 FQGNSA. The J segment lost 0 bases and the V segment lost 0 bases, leaving 2 bases of the junction unmatched. The CDR3 region is CASSLAGQISGNTIYF. CDR3 DNA sequence: TGTGCCAGCAGCTTAGCGGGACAGATCTCTGGAAACACCATATATTTT. The full variable domain, rest sourced from reference TRBV7-2 and TRBJ1-3, is GAGVSQSPSNKVTEKGKDVELRCDPISGHTALYWYRQSLGQGLEFLIYFQGNSAPDKSGLPSDRFSAERTGGSVSTLTIQRTQQEDSAVYLCASSLAGQISGNTIYFGEGSWLTVV.

Concerning this clone: The identical CDR3 is also encoded by other nucleotide sequences in the sample. J is TRBJ1-4 and V is TRBV6-5; the D is unclear. The CDR3 spans 15 residues. The V end was cut by 0 bases, the J end by 0 bases, with 5 bases between. The germline CDR1 and CDR2 sequences are MNHEY and SVGAGI. This CDR3 reads CASSYSRATNEKLFF. The CDR3 DNA reads as TGTGCCAGCAGTTACTCGAGGGCAACTAATGAAAAACTGTTTTTT.

The V and J genes are TRBV6-5 and TRBJ2-5; D gene ambiguous. CDR1 and CDR2 from the germline V gene are MNHEY and SVGAGI. The V gene lost 5 bases and the J gene lost 0 bases, with 10 bases spanning the gap. There are 14 residues in the CDR3. As DNA, the CDR3 is TGTGCCAGCAGTAACACAGAGTACCAAGAGACCCAGTACTTC. The encoded protein is CASSNTEYQETQYF.

The CDR3 DNA follows: TGTGCCAGTAGTATTTCTAGCGGGGGGCACACAGATACGCAGTATTTT. Translated, it gives CASSISSGGHTDTQYF. The rearrangement links TRBV19 to TRBJ2-3, with TRBD2 matching over 11 bases. The V and J ends lost 3 bases and 2 bases, in that order; junction bases with no gene match: 4. This CDR3 has 16 amino acids. Germline assignment: CDR1 LNHDA and CDR2 SQIVND (reference sequence).

The gene calls are TRBV5-4 and TRBJ2-5; no firm D call. The V gene's germline CDR1 is SGHNT and CDR2 YYREEE (reference sequence). This CDR3 comprises 13 residues. V was clipped by 4 bases and J by 0 bases, with 7 bases between them. CDR3 nucleotides: TGTGCCAGCAGCCGGTCTGACCAAGAGACCCAGTACTTC. This encodes CASSRSDQETQYF.

The chain joins TRBV28 to TRBJ2-1; 7 bases align to TRBD1. V lost 7 bases and J lost 2; bases outside the gene matches: 8. In germline, CDR1 is MDHEN, CDR2 SYDVKM. The CDR3 contains 15 residues. CDR3 nucleotides: TGTGCCAGCACCGAACAGGGGATAGCCTACAATGAGCAGTTCTTC. Translation gives CASTEQGIAYNEQFF.

The rearrangement links TRBV15 to TRBJ1-5; perhaps TRBD1 as D (5 bases). This CDR3 comprises 14 residues. Germline V gene sequence: CDR1 LNHNV, CDR2 YYDKDF (reference sequence). V dropped 5 bases and J dropped 4 bases, with 12 bases sitting between them. CDR3 bases: TGTGCCACCAGCGCCATGACAGCAAATCAGCCCCAGCATTTT. Amino acid sequence: CATSAMTANQPQHF. The complete variable domain, with remaining parts taken from reference TRBV15 and TRBJ1-5, reads DAMVIQNPRYQVTQFGKPVTLSCSQTLNHNVMYWYQQKSSQAPKLLFHYYDKDFNNEADTPDNFQSRRPNTSFCFLDIRSPGLGDTAMYLCATSAMTANQPQHFGDGTRLSIL.

The chain links TRBV11-2 to TRBJ1-6; possible D gene TRBD1, 5 bases. This CDR3 region has 15 residues. The germline V gene encodes CDR1 SGHAT and CDR2 FQNNGV. Trimming removed 2 bases at V and 9 bases at J, with 14 bases between. As DNA, the CDR3 is TGTGCCAGCAGCTTACACGATCTGGGGGGTTCACCCCTCCACTTT. The encoded protein is CASSLHDLGGSPLHF.

The chain links TRBV14 to TRBJ1-1; tentatively, D is TRBD1 (5 bases). This CDR3 spans 13 amino acids. V dropped 1 base and J dropped 5 bases, with 8 bases sitting between them. The germline gives CDR1 SGHDN, CDR2 FVKESK. DNA for the CDR3: TGTGCCAGCAGCCAAGGCAGGGCTACTGAAGCTTTCTTT. Its translation: CASSQGRATEAFF.

J is TRBJ2-3 and V is TRBV25-1; TRBD2 matches at 7 bases. Trimming took 8 bases from V and 0 from J; bases not matched to a gene: 11. In germline, CDR1 is MGHDK, CDR2 SYGVNS. The CDR3 covers 16 residues. This CDR3 reads CASGSGTRESTDTQYF. In DNA form, the CDR3 reads TGTGCCAGCGGAAGCGGGACTCGAGAAAGCACAGATACGCAGTATTTT.

The V call is TRBV5-1, the J call TRBJ1-1, with D possibly TRBD1 on 5 matching bases. Between the trimmed V and J ends, which lost 1 base and 1 base, there was a span of 8 bases. This CDR3 is built from 14 residues. The germline V gene has CDR1 SGHRS and CDR2 YFSETQ. The CDR3 coding sequence is TGCGCCAGCAGCTTGTCGGGGGAGAACACTGAAGCTTTCTTT. Its translation: CASSLSGENTEAFF.

The chain has TRBV7-9 and TRBJ2-5; D perhaps matches TRBD2 (5 bases). CDR1 is SEHNR, CDR2 FQNEAQ, per germline (reference sequence). V lost 1 base and J 11 bases, leaving 14 bases between the germline ends. The CDR3 has 13 residues. Here the CDR3 DNA reads TGTGCCAGCAGCTTAGGAGAGGGTAGGGAGCAGTACTTC. Translated: CASSLGEGREQYF.

The J gene is TRBJ1-2, the V gene TRBV5-4; D unclear. Germline CDR1 SGHNT, CDR2 YYREEE (reference sequence). Trimming left V 0 bases short and J 5 bases short, with 8 bases between. CDR3 length equals 13 residues. The CDR3 region is CASSLETGYGYTF. In DNA, the CDR3 is TGTGCCAGCAGCTTGGAGACGGGGTATGGCTACACCTTC.

The V and J genes are TRBV7-7 and TRBJ2-5; D uncertain. The closer fit of TRBJ2-7 to the DNA end suggests the J call may be wrong. Germline CDR1 reads SSHAT; CDR2 reads FNYEAQ (reference sequence). This CDR3 has 13 amino acids. The CDR3 is CASSRDDSYEQYF. CDR3 nucleotide sequence: TGTGCCAGCAGCCGCGACGACTCCTACGAGCAGTACTTC.

The chain joins TRBV7-3 to TRBJ1-1; no definite D call. The V gene lost 4 bases and the J gene lost 5 bases, with 20 bases spanning the gap. Germline CDR1 SGHTA, CDR2 FQGTGA. This CDR3 has 16 amino acids. CDR3 sequence (DNA): TGTGCCAGCAGCTATCGGCCCCTATCAATCGGGACTGAAGCTTTCTTT. This gives the protein CASSYRPLSIGTEAFF.

In this sample, this clone turned up once. The chain links TRBV29-1 to TRBJ2-7; 9 nucleotides agree with TRBD2. The J segment lost 0 bases and the V segment lost 2 bases, leaving 5 bases of the junction unmatched. CDR3 length equals 15 residues. Germline lookup yields CDR1 SQVTM and CDR2 ANQGSEA. The CDR3 coding sequence is TGCAGCGTTGAAAGGCTAGCGGGGACCTCCTACGAGCAGTACTTC. It codes for CSVERLAGTSYEQYF.

This sequence joins TRBV7-2 and TRBJ1-1; D is unclear. Germline assignment: CDR1 SGHTA and CDR2 FQGNSA. The CDR3 has 14 amino acids. V lost 4 bases, J lost 4 bases, and 13 bases lay in between. The CDR3 region has the DNA TGTGCCAGCAGCTCCGAAGGCAGGTTCACTGAAGCTTTCTTT. Translating gives CASSSEGRFTEAFF.

V is TRBV27 and J is TRBJ1-1; no clear D gene. CDR3 size: 15 residues. CDR1 MNHEY and CDR2 SMNVEV come from the germline V gene (reference sequence). Trimming pared 6 bases from V and 1 base from J, leaving 15 bases between. The chain's CDR3 is CASRIGPGRNTEAFF. The CDR3 region has the DNA TGTGCCAGCAGAATAGGCCCAGGCCGGAACACTGAAGCTTTCTTT.